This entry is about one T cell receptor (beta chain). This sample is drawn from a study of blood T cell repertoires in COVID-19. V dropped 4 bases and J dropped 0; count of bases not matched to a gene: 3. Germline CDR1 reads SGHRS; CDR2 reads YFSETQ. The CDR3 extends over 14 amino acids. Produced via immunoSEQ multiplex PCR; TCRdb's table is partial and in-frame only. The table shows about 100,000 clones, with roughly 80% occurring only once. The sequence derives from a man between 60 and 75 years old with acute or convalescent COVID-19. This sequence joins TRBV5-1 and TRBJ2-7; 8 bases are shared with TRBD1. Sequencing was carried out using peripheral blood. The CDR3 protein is CASSADRGSYEQYF. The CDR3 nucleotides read TGCGCCAGCAGCGCAGACAGGGGCTCCTACGAGCAGTACTTC.